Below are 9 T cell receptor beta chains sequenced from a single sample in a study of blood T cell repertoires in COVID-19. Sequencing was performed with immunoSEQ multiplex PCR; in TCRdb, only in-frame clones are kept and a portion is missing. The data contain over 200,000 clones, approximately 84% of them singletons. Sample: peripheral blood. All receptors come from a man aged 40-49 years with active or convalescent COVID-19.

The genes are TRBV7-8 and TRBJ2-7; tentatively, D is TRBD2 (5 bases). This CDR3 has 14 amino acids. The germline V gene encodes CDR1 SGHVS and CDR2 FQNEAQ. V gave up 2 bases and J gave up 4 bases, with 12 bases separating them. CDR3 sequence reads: CASSLNNRGYEQYF. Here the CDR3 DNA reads TGTGCCAGCAGCTTAAATAACCGGGGATACGAGCAGTACTTC. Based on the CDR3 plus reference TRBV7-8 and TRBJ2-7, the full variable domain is GAGVSQSPRYKVAKRGQDVALRCDPISGHVSLFWYQQALGQGPEFLTYFQNEAQLDKSGLPSDRFFAERPEGSVSTLKIQRTQQEDSAVYLCASSLNNRGYEQYFGPGTRLTVT.

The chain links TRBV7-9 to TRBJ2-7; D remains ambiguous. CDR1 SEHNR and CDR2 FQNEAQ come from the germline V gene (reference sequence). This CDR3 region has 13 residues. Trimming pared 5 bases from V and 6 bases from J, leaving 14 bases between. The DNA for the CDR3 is TGTGCCAGCAGCAGATGGGCTATCTCCGAGCAGTACTTC. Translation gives CASSRWAISEQYF.

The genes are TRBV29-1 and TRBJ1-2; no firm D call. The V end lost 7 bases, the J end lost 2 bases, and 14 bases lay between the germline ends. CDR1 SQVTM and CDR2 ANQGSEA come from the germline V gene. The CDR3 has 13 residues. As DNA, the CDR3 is TGCAGCGCCTCTGGTGGAGAGAACTATGGCTACACCTTC. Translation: CSASGGENYGYTF.

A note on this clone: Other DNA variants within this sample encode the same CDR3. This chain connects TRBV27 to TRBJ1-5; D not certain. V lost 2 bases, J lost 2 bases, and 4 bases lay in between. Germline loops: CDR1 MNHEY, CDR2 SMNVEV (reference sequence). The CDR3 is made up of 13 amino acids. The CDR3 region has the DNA TGTGCCAGCAGTTTACGTGGCAATCAGCCCCAGCATTTT. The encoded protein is CASSLRGNQPQHF.

The CDR3 DNA follows: TGTGCCAGCAGCTACCCCGGGACAGGGAGGACCGGGGAGCTGTTTTTT. Amino acid sequence: CASSYPGTGRTGELFF. The rearrangement uses TRBV7-3 and TRBJ2-2; 9 nucleotides agree with TRBD1. Germline values: CDR1 SGHTA, CDR2 FQGTGA. V lost 4 bases, J lost 5 bases, and 8 bases stayed unmatched. The CDR3 has 16 residues.

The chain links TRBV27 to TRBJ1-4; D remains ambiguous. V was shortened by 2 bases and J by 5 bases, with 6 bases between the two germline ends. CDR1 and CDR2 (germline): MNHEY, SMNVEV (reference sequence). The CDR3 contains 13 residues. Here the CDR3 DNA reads TGTGCCAGCAGTTTAAGGAGAAATGAAAAACTGTTTTTT. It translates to CASSLRRNEKLFF.

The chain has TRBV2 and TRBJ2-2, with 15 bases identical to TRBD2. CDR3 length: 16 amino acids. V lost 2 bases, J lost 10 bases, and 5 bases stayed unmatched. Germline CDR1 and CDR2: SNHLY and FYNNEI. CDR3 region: CASSERTSGGAKELFF. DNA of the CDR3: TGTGCCAGCAGTGAACGGACTAGCGGGGGGGCAAAGGAGCTGTTTTTT.

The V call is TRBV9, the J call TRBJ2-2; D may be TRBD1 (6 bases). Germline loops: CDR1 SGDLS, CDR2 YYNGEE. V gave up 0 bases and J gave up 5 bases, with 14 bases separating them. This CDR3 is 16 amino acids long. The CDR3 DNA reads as TGTGCCAGCAGCGTAGATAGGGGGATAGAGACCGGGGAGCTGTTTTTT. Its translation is CASSVDRGIETGELFF.

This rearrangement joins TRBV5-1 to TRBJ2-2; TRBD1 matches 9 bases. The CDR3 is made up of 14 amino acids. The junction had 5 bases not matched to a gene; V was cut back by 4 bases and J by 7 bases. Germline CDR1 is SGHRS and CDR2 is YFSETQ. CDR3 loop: CASSPGQGNGELFF. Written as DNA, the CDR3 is TGCGCCAGCAGCCCGGGACAGGGCAACGGGGAGCTGTTTTTT.